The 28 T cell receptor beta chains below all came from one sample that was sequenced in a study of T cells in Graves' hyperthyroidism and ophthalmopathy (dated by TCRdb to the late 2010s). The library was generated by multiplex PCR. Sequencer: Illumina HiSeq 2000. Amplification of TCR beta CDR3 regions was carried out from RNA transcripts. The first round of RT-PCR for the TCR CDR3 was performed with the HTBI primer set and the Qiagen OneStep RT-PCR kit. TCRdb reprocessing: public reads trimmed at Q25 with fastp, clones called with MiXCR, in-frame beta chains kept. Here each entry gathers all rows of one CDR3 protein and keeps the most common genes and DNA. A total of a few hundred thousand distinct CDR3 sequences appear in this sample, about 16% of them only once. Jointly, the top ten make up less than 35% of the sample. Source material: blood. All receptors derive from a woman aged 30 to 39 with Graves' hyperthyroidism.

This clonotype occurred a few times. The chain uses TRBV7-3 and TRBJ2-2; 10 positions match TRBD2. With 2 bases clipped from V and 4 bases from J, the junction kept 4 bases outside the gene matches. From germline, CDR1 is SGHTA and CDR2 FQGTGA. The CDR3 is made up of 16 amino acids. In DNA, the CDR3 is TGTGCCAGCAGCTTAGCCGGACTAGCGGTCACCGGGGAGCTGTTTTTT. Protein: CASSLAGLAVTGELFF.

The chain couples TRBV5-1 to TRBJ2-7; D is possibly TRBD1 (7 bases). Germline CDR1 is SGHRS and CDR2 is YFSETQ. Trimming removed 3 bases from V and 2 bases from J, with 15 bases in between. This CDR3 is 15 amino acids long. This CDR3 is CASSSGQRRAYEQYF. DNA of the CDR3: TGCGCCAGCAGCTCGGGACAGCGGAGGGCCTACGAGCAGTACTTC. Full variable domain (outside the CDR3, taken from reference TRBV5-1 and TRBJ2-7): KAGVTQTPRYLIKTRGQQVTLSCSPISGHRSVSWYQQTPGQGLQFLFEYFSETQRNKGNFPGRFSGRQFSNSRSEMNVSTLELGDSALYLCASSSGQRRAYEQYFGPGTRLTVT.

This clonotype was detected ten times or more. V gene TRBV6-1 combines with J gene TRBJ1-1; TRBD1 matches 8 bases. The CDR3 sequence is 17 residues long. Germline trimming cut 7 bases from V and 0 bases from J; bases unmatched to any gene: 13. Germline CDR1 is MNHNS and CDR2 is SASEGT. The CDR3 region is CASKDRALRSVNTEAFF. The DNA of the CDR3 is TGTGCCAGCAAGGACAGGGCTCTACGCAGTGTGAACACTGAAGCTTTCTTT.

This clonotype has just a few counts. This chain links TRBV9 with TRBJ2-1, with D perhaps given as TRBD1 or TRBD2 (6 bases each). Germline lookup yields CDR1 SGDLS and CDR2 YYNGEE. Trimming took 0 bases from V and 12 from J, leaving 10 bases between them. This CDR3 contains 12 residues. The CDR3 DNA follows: TGTGCCAGCAGCGTAGGGGGGGCTGCGCAGTTCTTC. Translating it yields CASSVGGAAQFF.

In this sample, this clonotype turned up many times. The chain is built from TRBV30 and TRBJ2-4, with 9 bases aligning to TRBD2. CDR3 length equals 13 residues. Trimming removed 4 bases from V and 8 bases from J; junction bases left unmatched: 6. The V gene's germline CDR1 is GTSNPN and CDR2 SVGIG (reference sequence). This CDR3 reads CAWTRAGGDIQYF. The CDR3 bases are TGTGCCTGGACCCGAGCGGGAGGTGACATTCAGTACTTC. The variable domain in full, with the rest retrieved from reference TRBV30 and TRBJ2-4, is SQTIHQWPATLVQPVGSPLSLECTVEGTSNPNLYWYRQAAGRGLQLLFYSVGIGQISSEVPQNLSASRPQDRQFILSSKKLLLSDSGFYLCAWTRAGGDIQYFGAGTRLSVL.

CDR3 loop: CASSGTSGTYEQFF. The DNA for the CDR3 is TGTGCCAGCAGTGGGACTAGCGGGACATATGAGCAGTTCTTC. The V gene is TRBV12-3 or TRBV12-4, the J gene TRBJ2-1; 13 nucleotides line up with TRBD2. With 5 bases clipped from V and 8 bases from J, the junction kept 3 bases outside the gene matches. The CDR3 totals 14 residues.

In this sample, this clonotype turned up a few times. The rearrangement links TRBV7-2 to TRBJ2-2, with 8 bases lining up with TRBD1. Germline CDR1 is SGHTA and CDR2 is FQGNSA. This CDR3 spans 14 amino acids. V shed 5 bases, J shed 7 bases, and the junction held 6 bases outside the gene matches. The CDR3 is CASSPDRDNGELFF. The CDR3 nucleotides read TGTGCCAGCAGCCCGGACAGGGACAACGGGGAGCTGTTTTTT. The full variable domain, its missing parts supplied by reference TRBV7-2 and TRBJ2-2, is GAGVSQSPSNKVTEKGKDVELRCDPISGHTALYWYRQSLGQGLEFLIYFQGNSAPDKSGLPSDRFSAERTGGSVSTLTIQRTQQEDSAVYLCASSPDRDNGELFFGEGSRLTVL.

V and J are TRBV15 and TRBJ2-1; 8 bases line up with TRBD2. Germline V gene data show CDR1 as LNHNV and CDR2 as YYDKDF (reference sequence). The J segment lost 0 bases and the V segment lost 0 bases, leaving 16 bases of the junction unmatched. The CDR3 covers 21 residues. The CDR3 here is CATSRDRSASGQRISYNEQFF. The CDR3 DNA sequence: TGTGCCACCAGCAGAGATCGAAGCGCTAGCGGGCAACGCATCTCCTACAATGAGCAGTTCTTC.

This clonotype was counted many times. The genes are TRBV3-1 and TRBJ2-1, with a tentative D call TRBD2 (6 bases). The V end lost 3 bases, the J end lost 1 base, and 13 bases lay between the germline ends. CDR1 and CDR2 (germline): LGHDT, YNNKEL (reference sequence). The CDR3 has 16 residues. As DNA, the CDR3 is TGTGCCAGCAGCCATCTACCGGGACTTTCCTACAATGAGCAGTTCTTC. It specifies CASSHLPGLSYNEQFF.

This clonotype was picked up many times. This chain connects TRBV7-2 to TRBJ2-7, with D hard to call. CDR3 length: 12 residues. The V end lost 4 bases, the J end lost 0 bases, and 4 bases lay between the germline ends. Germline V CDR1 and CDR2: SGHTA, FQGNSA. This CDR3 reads CASSYVSYEQYF. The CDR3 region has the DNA TGTGCCAGCAGCTACGTCTCCTACGAGCAGTACTTC.

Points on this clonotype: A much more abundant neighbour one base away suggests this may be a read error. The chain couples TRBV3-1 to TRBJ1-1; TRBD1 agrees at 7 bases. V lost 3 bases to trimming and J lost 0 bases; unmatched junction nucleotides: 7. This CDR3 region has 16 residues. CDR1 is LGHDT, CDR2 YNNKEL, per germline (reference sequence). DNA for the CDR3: TGTGCCAGCAGCCATGCTCGACAGGGAATGAACACTGAAGCTTTCTTT. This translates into CASSHARQGMNTEAFF.

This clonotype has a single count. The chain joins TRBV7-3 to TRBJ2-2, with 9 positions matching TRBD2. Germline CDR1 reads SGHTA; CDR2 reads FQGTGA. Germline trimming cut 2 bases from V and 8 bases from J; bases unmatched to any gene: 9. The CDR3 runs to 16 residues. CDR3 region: CASSLSAGGLSGELFF. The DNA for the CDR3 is TGTGCCAGCAGCTTATCAGCGGGAGGCCTTTCTGGGGAGCTGTTTTTT.

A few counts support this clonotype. In nucleotides, the CDR3 is TGTGCCAGCAGCTCCCCGACTAGCGGTAGCACAGATACGCAGTATTTT. Residues: CASSSPTSGSTDTQYF. This chain connects TRBV7-3 to TRBJ2-3; TRBD2 matches 9 bases. The J segment lost 0 bases and the V segment lost 4 bases, leaving 5 bases of the junction unmatched. The CDR3 consists of 16 residues. Germline V gene data show CDR1 as SGHTA and CDR2 as FQGTGA.

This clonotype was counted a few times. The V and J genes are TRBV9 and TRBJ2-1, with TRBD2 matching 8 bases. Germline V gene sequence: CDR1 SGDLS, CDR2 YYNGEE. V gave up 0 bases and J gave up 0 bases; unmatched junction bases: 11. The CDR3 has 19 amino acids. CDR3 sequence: CASSVEISSGFSSYNEQFF. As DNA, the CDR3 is TGTGCCAGCAGCGTAGAAATCTCTAGCGGGTTCAGCTCCTACAATGAGCAGTTCTTC.

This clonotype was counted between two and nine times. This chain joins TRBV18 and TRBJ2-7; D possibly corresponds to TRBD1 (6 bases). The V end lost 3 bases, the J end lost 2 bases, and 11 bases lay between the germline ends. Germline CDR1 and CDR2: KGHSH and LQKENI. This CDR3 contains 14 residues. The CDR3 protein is CASSPTGMTYEQYF. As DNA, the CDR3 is TGTGCCAGCTCACCCACAGGGATGACCTACGAGCAGTACTTC.

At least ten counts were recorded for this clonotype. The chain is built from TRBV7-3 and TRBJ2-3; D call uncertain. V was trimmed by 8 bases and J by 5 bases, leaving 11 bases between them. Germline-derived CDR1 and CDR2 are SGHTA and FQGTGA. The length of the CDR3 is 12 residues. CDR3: CASSSPGDTQYF. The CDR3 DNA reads TGTGCCAGCTCGTCGCCGGGAGATACGCAGTATTTT.

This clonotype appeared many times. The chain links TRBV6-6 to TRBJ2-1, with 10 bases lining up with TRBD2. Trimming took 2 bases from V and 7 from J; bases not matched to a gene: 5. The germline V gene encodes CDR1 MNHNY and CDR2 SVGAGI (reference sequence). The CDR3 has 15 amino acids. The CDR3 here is CASSYASGRGNEQFF. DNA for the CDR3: TGTGCCAGCAGTTACGCCAGCGGGAGGGGAAATGAGCAGTTCTTC.

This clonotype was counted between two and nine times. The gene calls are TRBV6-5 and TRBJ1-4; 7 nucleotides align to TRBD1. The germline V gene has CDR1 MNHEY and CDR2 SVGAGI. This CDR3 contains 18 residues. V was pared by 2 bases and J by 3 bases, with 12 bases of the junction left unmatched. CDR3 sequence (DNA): TGTGCCAGCAGTTACGATCACAGGGGCCATTCAGCTAATGAAAAACTGTTTTTT. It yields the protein CASSYDHRGHSANEKLFF.

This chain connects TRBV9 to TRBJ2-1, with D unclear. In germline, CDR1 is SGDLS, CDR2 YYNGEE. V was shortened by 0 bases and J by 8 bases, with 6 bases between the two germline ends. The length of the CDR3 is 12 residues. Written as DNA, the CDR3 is TGTGCCAGCAGCGTAGCTGGCCATGAGCAGTTCTTC. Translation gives CASSVAGHEQFF.

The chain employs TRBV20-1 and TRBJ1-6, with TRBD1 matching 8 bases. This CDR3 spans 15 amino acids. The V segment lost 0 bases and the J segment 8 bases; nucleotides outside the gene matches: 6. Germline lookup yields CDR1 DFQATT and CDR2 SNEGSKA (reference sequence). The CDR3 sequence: CSARDGQGAHSPLHF. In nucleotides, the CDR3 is TGCAGTGCTAGAGATGGCCAGGGGGCGCATTCACCCCTCCACTTT.

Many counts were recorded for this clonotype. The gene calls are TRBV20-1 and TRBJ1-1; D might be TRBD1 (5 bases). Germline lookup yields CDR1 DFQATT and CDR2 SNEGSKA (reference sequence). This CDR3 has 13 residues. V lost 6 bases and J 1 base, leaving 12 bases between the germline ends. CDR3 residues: CSAKPTANTEAFF. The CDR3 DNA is TGCAGTGCGAAGCCGACAGCGAACACTGAAGCTTTCTTT.

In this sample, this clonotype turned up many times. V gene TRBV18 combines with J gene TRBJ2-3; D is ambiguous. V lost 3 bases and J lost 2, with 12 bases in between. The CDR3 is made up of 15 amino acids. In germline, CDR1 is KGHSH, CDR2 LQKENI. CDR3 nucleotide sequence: TGTGCCAGCTCACCTGCCGGATCTCACACAGATACGCAGTATTTT. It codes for CASSPAGSHTDTQYF.

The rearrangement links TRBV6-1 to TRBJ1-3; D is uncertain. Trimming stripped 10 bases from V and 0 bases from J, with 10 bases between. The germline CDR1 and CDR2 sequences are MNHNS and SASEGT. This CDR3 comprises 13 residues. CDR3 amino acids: CAIMPASGNTIYF. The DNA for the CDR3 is TGTGCCATCATGCCAGCCTCTGGAAACACCATATATTTT.

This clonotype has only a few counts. CDR3 nucleotide sequence: TGTGCCAGCAGTTTAACGGCGGGACTTACCGGGGAGCTGTTTTTT. This sequence encodes CASSLTAGLTGELFF. The chain joins TRBV27 to TRBJ2-2; D is perhaps TRBD2 (6 bases). CDR1 MNHEY and CDR2 SMNVEV come from the germline V gene (reference sequence). The V end lost 2 bases, the J end lost 5 bases, and 12 bases lay between the germline ends. The CDR3 is 15 residues long.

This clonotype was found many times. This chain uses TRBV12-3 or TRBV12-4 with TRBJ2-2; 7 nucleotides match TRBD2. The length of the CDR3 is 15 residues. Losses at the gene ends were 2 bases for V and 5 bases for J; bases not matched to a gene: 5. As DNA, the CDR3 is TGTGCCAGCAGTTTACGGCGGGAGAGAACCGGGGAGCTGTTTTTT. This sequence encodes CASSLRRERTGELFF.

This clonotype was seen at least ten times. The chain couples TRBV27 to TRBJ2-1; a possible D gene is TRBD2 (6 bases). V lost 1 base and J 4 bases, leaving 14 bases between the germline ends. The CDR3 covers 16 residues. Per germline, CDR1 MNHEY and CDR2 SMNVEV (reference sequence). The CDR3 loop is CASSLYSSVPYNEQFF. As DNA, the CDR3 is TGTGCCAGCAGTTTATATTCTAGCGTCCCGTACAATGAGCAGTTCTTC.

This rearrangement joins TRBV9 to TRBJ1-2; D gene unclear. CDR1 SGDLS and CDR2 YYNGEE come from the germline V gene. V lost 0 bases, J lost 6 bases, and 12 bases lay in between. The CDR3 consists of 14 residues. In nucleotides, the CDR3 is TGTGCCAGCAGCGTAGCTGCAGGAAGTAATGGCTACACCTTC. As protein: CASSVAAGSNGYTF.

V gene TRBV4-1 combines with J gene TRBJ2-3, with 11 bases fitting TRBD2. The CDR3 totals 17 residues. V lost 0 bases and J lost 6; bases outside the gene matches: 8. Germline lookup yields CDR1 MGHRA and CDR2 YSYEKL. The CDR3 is CASSQDELAGGRDTQYF. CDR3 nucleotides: TGCGCCAGCAGCCAAGATGAGCTAGCGGGAGGAAGGGATACGCAGTATTTT.